Given below is one T cell receptor (beta chain) in context. The repertoire was sequenced with immunoSEQ multiplex PCR; TCRdb's copy has only in-frame clones and lacks some. The profile shows about 200,000 clones, 90% of them singletons. These data come from a study of blood T cell repertoires in COVID-19. Study in general: Acute-phase and convalescent COVID-19 samples originated in the United States, Italy and Spain. T cells, B-cell-depleted T cells, or PBMCs provided the cDNA or gDNA that served as material.

Trimming left V 1 base short and J 3 bases short, with 4 bases between. The CDR3 has 13 amino acids. In germline, CDR1 is LNHDA, CDR2 SQIVND (reference sequence). Sample: peripheral blood. This chain uses TRBV19 with TRBJ1-5, with unresolved D. This TCR came from a man in his fifties with acute or convalescent COVID-19. DNA of the CDR3: TGTGCCAGTAGTATAGCCCACAATCAGCCCCAGCATTTT. Protein sequence: CASSIAHNQPQHF.